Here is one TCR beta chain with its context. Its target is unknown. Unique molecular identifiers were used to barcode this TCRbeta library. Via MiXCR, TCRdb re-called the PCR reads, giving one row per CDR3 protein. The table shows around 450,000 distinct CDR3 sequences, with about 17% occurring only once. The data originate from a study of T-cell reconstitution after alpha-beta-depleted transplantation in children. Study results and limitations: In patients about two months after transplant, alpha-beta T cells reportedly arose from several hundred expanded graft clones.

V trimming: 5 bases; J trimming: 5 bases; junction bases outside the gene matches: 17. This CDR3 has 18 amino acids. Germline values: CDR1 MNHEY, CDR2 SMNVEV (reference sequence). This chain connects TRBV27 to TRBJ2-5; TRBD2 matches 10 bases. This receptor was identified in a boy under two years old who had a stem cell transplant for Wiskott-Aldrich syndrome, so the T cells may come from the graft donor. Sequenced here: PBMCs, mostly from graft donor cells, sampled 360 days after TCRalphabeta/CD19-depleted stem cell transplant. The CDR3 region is CASSRGIRASGGGETQYF. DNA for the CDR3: TGTGCCAGCAGTCGCGGAATTAGGGCTAGCGGGGGAGGGGAGACCCAGTACTTC.